This note documents a single T cell receptor (beta chain) sequence. The data derive from a study of low-dose radiotherapy and immunotherapy resistance in tumors. TRAV- and TRBV-specific primers, spanning alpha and beta chains, primed first-strand cDNA. With a constant-region primer and a V-primer adapter, TCRs were subjected to roughly 20 PCR cycles of amplification. TCRdb passed the reads through MiXCR, listing each CDR3 protein once. The sample comprises under 20,000 distinct CDR3 sequences, about 74% of which are singletons, and 9.5% to 12% rests with the top ten. The CDR3 is made up of 13 amino acids. CDR1 and CDR2 from the germline V gene are SGHAT and FQNNGV. Between the trimmed V and J ends, which lost 5 bases and 13 bases, there was a span of 20 bases.

V gene TRBV11-2 combines with J gene TRBJ1-2, with D possibly matching TRBD1 (5 bases). The receptor was derived from a human donor with advanced metastatic prostate, ovarian, gallbladder or colorectal cancer (not recorded which). This table probably holds off-target reads from a library built for another chain. The CDR3 DNA reads as TGTGCCAGCAGCCTAGCCGGTGGGACGATTTTCACCTTC. Residues: CASSLAGGTIFTF. The full variable domain, rest sourced from reference TRBV11-2 and TRBJ1-2, is EAGVAQSPRYKIIEKRQSVAFWCNPISGHATLYWYQQILGQGPKLLIQFQNNGVVDDSQLPKDRFSAERLKGVDSTLKIQPAKLEDSAVYLCASSLAGGTIFTFGSGTRLTVV.